This T cell receptor (beta chain) was identified in a study of T-cell memory formation after mild COVID-19 (dated by TCRdb to the early 2020s). Context from the whole study: TCR sequence clusters from the two donors were largely donor specific. Longitudinal TCRalpha and TCRbeta repertoire sequencing tracked T-cell clones expanding and contracting after mild COVID-19 in a couple of donors. The cohort was made up of two young adult volunteers, one female and one male, who were previously healthy. Results the study describes overall, beyond this receptor: SARS-CoV-2 specificity was not confirmed for the second-wave clones peaking on day 37. Some responding clones were detected in pre-infection memory, suggesting pre-existing cross-reactive memory T cells joined the SARS-CoV-2 response. Clones contracting from day 15 to 85 had balanced CD4/CD8 phenotypes, while a second wave expanding from day 15 to 37 was biased towards CD4+. The study covered only a couple of mild cases, and larger cohorts including severe cases with pre-infection samples were considered necessary. Contracting CD4+ clones were located mainly in the CM and EM memory subsets, whereas CD8+ clones were found to be enriched in EMRA.

The listed sequencing device is Illumina NovaSeq 6000. Using 5'RACE with constant-segment primers, TCRalpha and TCRbeta cDNA libraries were constructed, with sample barcodes and unique molecular identifiers added in the process. RNA was extracted from every sample with Trizol reagent. Amplification of the libraries took two PCR steps, and the second step added a second sample barcode plus Illumina TruSeq adapters. Libraries were sequenced on an Illumina NovaSeq with 2 x 150 bp paired-end reads. Per the authors' processing: Demultiplexing of reads and collapsing into UMI-guided consensus sequences were performed with migec v1.2.7. With mixcr v2.1.11, UMI consensuses were aligned to TRA and TRB V and J templates and assembled into clonotypes. A clonotype was counted as expanded or contracted only when both edgeR and NoisET called the clonotype significant, with the noise models trained on biological replicates. For edgeR calls, a false discovery rate-adjusted p below 0.01 and a log2 fold-change threshold of 1 were applied. As an exploratory analysis of dynamics, max-normalized trajectories of the 1000 most abundant clonotypes were examined with PCA combined with hierarchical clustering. Separately sequenced CD4+ and CD8+ repertoires were used to assign a CD4 or CD8 phenotype to each responding clone. The public reads were reanalyzed by TCRdb: fastp trimming at Q25, MiXCR alignment, in-frame beta chains only. Each record represents a unique CDR3 protein, reported with the most common genes and DNA among its rows. Clone size and V and J calls follow TCRdb, not the original study. The sample table contains 550,000 to 600,000 distinct CDR3 sequences; only one count was recorded for 20% to 25% of them. The leading ten clones occupy 7% to 9% of the sample.

This clonotype was counted many times. What this receptor recognizes is not known. Within one base of it there is no much larger clone, and no base qualities were kept. Ficoll-Paque density gradient centrifugation was the method used to isolate PBMCs. The sample consisted of PBMCs or a T cell subset sorted from them (not recorded which). This receptor was taken from an adult woman who had mild COVID-19 (a few samples of this study predate the infection). The sample titles of this study are shuffled in the database, so cell type and time point are left out; the donor was told from shared clones.

The DNA sequence is given as TGCGCCAGCAGCCCTAACGGAGGCCACTCGGGGGAGACCCAGTACTTC. Its protein is CASSPNGGHSGETQYF. The V and J segments used are TRBV5-1 and TRBJ2-5, and the D gene may be TRBD2, 5 bases matching. Counted from cysteine to phenylalanine, this CDR3 has 16 amino acids. Only the CDR3 DNA stays, 48 bases, in frame from base 1. Trimming takes 4 bases from V and 5 bases from J, and the germline ends sit 21 bases apart. CDR1 and CDR2 were assigned from the germline V gene as SGHRS and YFSETQ.